This T cell receptor beta chain was sequenced in a study of blood T cell repertoires in COVID-19 (dated by TCRdb to the early 2020s). Study-wide context: Samples covering the acute and convalescent phases of COVID-19 were provided by collaborators in the United States, Italy and Spain. The prospective study material was composed of cDNA or gDNA derived from T cells, B-cell-depleted T cells, or PBMCs. The samples were drawn from two sources: the first 160 participants of the ongoing ImmuneRACE study, and 1,254 subjects contributed by 6 global collaborators. Subjects who had been exposed to COVID-19, were actively infected with it, or had recovered from it provided the deeply sampled blood TCRbeta repertoires that made up the dataset. Where HLA class I and class II types were available, the types were taken from metadata supplied by the sample provider, not from assay-based typing. Nearly every sample came with metadata listing a de-identified subject ID, COVID-19 status, age in years and sex. The repertoires were made available in a free public database intended to serve as a resource for research on the immune response to SARS-CoV-2.

About this clone itself: Its target antigen remains unknown. No base quality values were provided; no much bigger clone lies one nucleotide off.

Each collaborating institution followed its own protocols to collect whole blood in K2EDTA tubes. For TCRbeta analysis, collaborator samples were shipped as frozen whole blood, as isolated PBMCs, or as DNA extracted from either sample type. The paper's findings and limits, for the study overall: The amount of clinical and demographic metadata varied by source and participant and was provided uncurated.

CDR1 SNHLY and CDR2 FYNNEI were looked up in the germline V gene. The CDR3 has 16 amino acids, counting the end cysteine and phenylalanine. Solely the CDR3 DNA is kept, with 48 bases framed from the first base. V drops 7 bases and J drops 3 bases, leaving 18 bases in between. The immunoSEQ Assay, a bias-controlled multiplex PCR, was used to amplify TCRbeta CDR3 regions from genomic DNA. The original methods were these. Nucleated cell counts per sample were estimated from amplification of reference gene primers within the assay. To quantify the absolute abundance of each unique TCRbeta CDR3 rearrangement, sequence reads were collapsed and filtered. For each sample, productive Simpson clonality was calculated as the square root of Simpson's diversity index over productive rearrangements. Here the immuneACCESS table is served through TCRdb, limited to in-frame sequences with V and J called. Missing clones are a known gap in these copies; in checked studies unresolved V genes cover under half, and the rest lacks a known reason. D and trimming come from the DNA, and the V and J calls and clone size come from that table. In all, the sample holds under 200,000 clones, and roughly nine tenths of those were seen once. Roughly 21% of the sample is taken by the ten largest.

The chain is assembled from TRBV2 and TRBJ2-2; the D region possibly corresponds to TRBD1 (5 bases align). Material: peripheral blood. The TCR was taken from a man aged 55 to 70 with active or convalescent COVID-19. At the DNA level, the sequence is TGTGCCAGCATTCGAACCGGAGACAGCTACACCGGGGAGCTGTTTTTT. The resulting protein is CASIRTGDSYTGELFF.